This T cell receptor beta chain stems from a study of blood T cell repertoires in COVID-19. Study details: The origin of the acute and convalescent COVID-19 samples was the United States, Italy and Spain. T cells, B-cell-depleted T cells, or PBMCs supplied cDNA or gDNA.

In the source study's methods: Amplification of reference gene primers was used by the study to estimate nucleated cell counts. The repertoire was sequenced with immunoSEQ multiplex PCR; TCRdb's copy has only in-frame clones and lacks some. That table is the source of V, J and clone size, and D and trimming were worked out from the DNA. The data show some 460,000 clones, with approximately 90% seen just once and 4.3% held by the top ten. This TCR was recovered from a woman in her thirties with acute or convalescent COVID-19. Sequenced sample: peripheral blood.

Here the CDR3 DNA reads TGTGCCAGCAGTTTTAGCAGGGGCTCGGTGCCCCAGCATTTT. Translated, it gives CASSFSRGSVPQHF. This chain uses TRBV28 with TRBJ1-5, with D possibly TRBD1 on 6 matching bases. The CDR3 has 14 amino acids. Germline V gene sequence: CDR1 MDHEN, CDR2 SYDVKM. Trimming removed 3 bases from V and 9 bases from J, with 15 bases in between. Variable domain in full (rest from reference TRBV28 and TRBJ1-5): DVKVTQSSRYLVKRTGEKVFLECVQDMDHENMFWYRQDPGLGLRLIYFSYDVKMKEKGDIPEGYSVSREKKERFSLILESASTNQTSMYLCASSFSRGSVPQHFGDGTRLSIL.